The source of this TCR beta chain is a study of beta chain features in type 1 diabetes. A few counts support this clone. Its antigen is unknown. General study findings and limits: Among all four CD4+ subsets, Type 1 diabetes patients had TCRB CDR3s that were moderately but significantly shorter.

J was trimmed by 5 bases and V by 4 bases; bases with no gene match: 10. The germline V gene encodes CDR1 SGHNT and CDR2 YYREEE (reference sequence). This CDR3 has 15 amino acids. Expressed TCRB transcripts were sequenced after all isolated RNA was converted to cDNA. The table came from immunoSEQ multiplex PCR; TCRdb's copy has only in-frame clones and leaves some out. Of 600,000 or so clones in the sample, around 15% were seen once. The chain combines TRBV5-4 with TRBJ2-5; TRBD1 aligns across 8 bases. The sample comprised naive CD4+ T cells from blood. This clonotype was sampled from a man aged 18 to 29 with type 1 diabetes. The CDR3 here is CASSPVGTGGETQYF. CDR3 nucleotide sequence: TGTGCCAGCAGCCCGGTAGGGACAGGCGGCGAGACCCAGTACTTC.